The subject of this entry is one T cell receptor beta chain. Its specificity is not known. The data are from a study of cytotoxic CD8 clonotypes in ibrutinib-treated CLL. General study points: Baseline clonality was higher than in age-matched healthy donors and moved in step with circulating CD8+ T-cell counts.

Germline CDR1 SEHNR, CDR2 FQNEAQ (reference sequence). J lost 7 bases, V lost 0 bases, and 4 bases had no gene match. CDR3 size: 14 residues. Sequenced by immunoSEQ multiplex PCR; TCRdb stores in-frame clones only, minus some. The sample holds over 120,000 clones, 79% seen once. The chain joins TRBV7-9 to TRBJ2-7, with TRBD2 matching over 9 bases. The receptor's source is a human donor with chronic lymphocytic leukemia. The sequencing used PBMCs, collected after 12 months of ibrutinib treatment. Here the CDR3 reads CASSLASGSREQYF. The CDR3 DNA is TGTGCCAGCAGCTTAGCTAGCGGGAGTCGGGAGCAGTACTTC.